One and the same sample provided the 28 T cell receptor beta chains below, sequenced in a study of Ad26.COV2.S vaccination and SARS-CoV-2 variants. The assay was immunoSEQ multiplex PCR, and TCRdb's table has in-frame clones only and misses some. The data contain 200,000 to 300,000 clones, 85% to 90% of them singletons. Regarding treatment: about 20 received Ad26.COV2.S at low or high dose, single or two shots; about five received placebo; per-sample allocation not given. Each sample was drawn 63 days after the first injection (of vaccine or placebo). The material sequenced was peripheral blood, taken in a trial of Ad26.COV2.S vaccine versus placebo. The source is a person between 18 and 60 years old who received the Ad26.COV2.S COVID-19 vaccine or a placebo.

This chain links TRBV28 with TRBJ2-7; D is undetermined. This CDR3 is 16 amino acids long. Germline assignment: CDR1 MDHEN and CDR2 SYDVKM. V was trimmed by 6 bases and J by 0 bases, leaving 18 bases between them. DNA of the CDR3: TGTGCCAGCAGCGGACCCCGCCACCTTAGCTCCTACGAGCAGTACTTC. This encodes CASSGPRHLSSYEQYF.

V gene TRBV7-2 combines with J gene TRBJ1-3; D remains unclear. Trimming stripped 1 base from V and 3 bases from J, with 4 bases between. This CDR3 comprises 13 residues. CDR1 and CDR2 (germline): SGHTA, FQGNSA. The CDR3 DNA follows: TGTGCCAGCAGCTTAGGTCATGGAAACACCATATATTTT. Translation gives CASSLGHGNTIYF.

The rearrangement links TRBV3-1 (or the pseudogene TRBV3-2) to TRBJ2-7, with 7 bases fitting TRBD2. The ends lost 0 bases at V and 6 bases at J; junction bases unmatched: 11. The CDR3 sequence is 16 residues long. CDR1 and CDR2 (germline): LGHDT, YNNKEL (reference sequence). In nucleotides, the CDR3 is TGTGCCAGCAGCCAAGATTCGCCGCGGGAGCTCCTCGAGCAGTACTTC. Translation: CASSQDSPRELLEQYF.

This CDR3 is CASSESGTGQETQYF. The CDR3 DNA reads TGTGCCAGCAGCGAGAGTGGAACGGGGCAAGAGACCCAGTACTTC. The genes are TRBV9 and TRBJ2-5, with D possibly being TRBD2 (5 bases). Germline values: CDR1 SGDLS, CDR2 YYNGEE. This CDR3 is 15 amino acids long. V lost 3 bases and J lost 2, with 14 bases in between.

This clone occurred a few times. The chain has TRBV10-1 and TRBJ2-7; D perhaps matches TRBD2 (5 bases). V was shortened by 1 base and J by 2 bases, with 9 bases between the two germline ends. The germline gives CDR1 WNHNN, CDR2 SYGVQD (reference sequence). The CDR3 contains 14 residues. The CDR3 DNA sequence: TGCGCCAGCAGTGAGTTGCGGGCACCCTACGAGCAGTACTTC. This sequence encodes CASSELRAPYEQYF.

This CDR3 is CAWNLLAGLTDTQYF. The DNA for the CDR3 is TGTGCCTGGAACCTACTAGCGGGACTCACAGATACGCAGTATTTT. The chain carries TRBV30 and TRBJ2-3, with 10 nucleotides matching TRBD2. V trimming: 4 bases; J trimming: 2 bases; junction bases outside the gene matches: 6. CDR1 and CDR2 from the germline V gene are GTSNPN and SVGIG (reference sequence). CDR3 size: 15 residues.

The chain carries TRBV5-8 and TRBJ2-1, with TRBD2 matching 8 bases. Germline V gives CDR1 SGHTS, CDR2 YDEGEE. The CDR3 loop spans 15 amino acids. V was pared by 4 bases and J by 8 bases, with 11 bases of the junction left unmatched. DNA for the CDR3: TGTGCCAGCAGCGCCGGGACTAGTAGCACCCATGAGCAGTTCTTC. Amino acids: CASSAGTSSTHEQFF. The whole variable domain, filled in from reference TRBV5-8 and TRBJ2-1, reads EAGVTQSPTHLIKTRGQQATLRCSPISGHTSVYWYQQALGLGLQFLLWYDEGEERNRGNFPPRFSGRQFPNYSSELNVNALELEDSALYLCASSAGTSSTHEQFFGPGTRLTVL.

The V call is TRBV7-2, the J call TRBJ2-1; TRBD2 agrees at 10 bases. V lost 3 bases, J lost 3 bases, and 8 bases stayed unmatched. From germline, CDR1 is SGHTA and CDR2 FQGNSA. The CDR3 length is 17 residues. The CDR3 here is CASSLILAGENYNEQFF. CDR3 nucleotide sequence: TGTGCCAGCAGCTTGATTCTAGCGGGAGAGAACTACAATGAGCAGTTCTTC. Combining the CDR3 with reference TRBV7-2 and TRBJ2-1 gives the whole variable domain GAGVSQSPSNKVTEKGKDVELRCDPISGHTALYWYRQSLGQGLEFLIYFQGNSAPDKSGLPSDRFSAERTGGSVSTLTIQRTQQEDSAVYLCASSLILAGENYNEQFFGPGTRLTVL.

The rearrangement joins TRBV4-3 to TRBJ2-7; possibly TRBD1 for D (6 bases). CDR3 length: 16 residues. In germline, CDR1 is LGHNA, CDR2 YSLEER. Trimming stripped 0 bases from V and 1 base from J, with 13 bases between. The CDR3 loop reads CASSQEARGESYEQYF. Here the CDR3 DNA reads TGCGCCAGCAGCCAAGAGGCCAGGGGTGAATCCTACGAGCAGTACTTC.

This clone was observed a handful of times. The rearrangement uses TRBV19 and TRBJ2-7, with 8 bases aligning to TRBD1. Germline lookup yields CDR1 LNHDA and CDR2 SQIVND (reference sequence). This CDR3 is 14 amino acids long. Germline trimming cut 3 bases from V and 6 bases from J; bases unmatched to any gene: 7. CDR3 DNA: TGTGCCAGTAGTATTAGCAGGGGGCCAGGCGAGCAGTACTTC. Amino acid sequence: CASSISRGPGEQYF.

The rearrangement links TRBV30 to TRBJ1-6, with D perhaps matching TRBD1 (5 bases). The CDR3 loop spans 12 amino acids. Germline V gives CDR1 GTSNPN, CDR2 SVGIG (reference sequence). Trimming removed 7 bases from V and 6 bases from J, with 10 bases in between. CDR3 loop: CASGPTNSPLHF. CDR3 nucleotides: TGTGCCTCGGGACCCACTAATTCACCCCTCCACTTT.

The chain joins TRBV28 to TRBJ2-3; D is perhaps TRBD1 (8 bases). CDR1 and CDR2 from the germline V gene are MDHEN and SYDVKM. V was cut by 4 bases and J by 5 bases, with 16 bases left in between. The CDR3 sequence is 15 residues long. CDR3 coding DNA: TGTGCCAGCAGTTCGGGAGGACAGGGTTTAGATACGCAGTATTTT. Translated, it gives CASSSGGQGLDTQYF.

The rearrangement joins TRBV19 to TRBJ1-5, with D possibly matching TRBD1 (5 bases). This CDR3 contains 14 residues. The germline CDR1 and CDR2 sequences are LNHDA and SQIVND (reference sequence). V shed 3 bases and J shed 5 bases, with 11 bases lying between them. The CDR3 loop reads CASSMGPADQPQHF. The CDR3 DNA reads as TGTGCCAGTAGTATGGGGCCGGCGGATCAGCCCCAGCATTTT.

The V and J genes are TRBV23-1 and TRBJ1-1, with TRBD1 matching over 7 bases. TRBV23-1 is placed among ORFs of uncertain function. Trimming took 8 bases from V and 0 from J; bases not matched to a gene: 12. The CDR3 consists of 16 residues. The CDR3 nucleotides are TGCGCCAGCCACCATCTGGGACAGCCCATGAACACTGAAGCTTTCTTT. Protein sequence: CASHHLGQPMNTEAFF.

This clone was seen only once. The V gene is TRBV18, the J gene TRBJ1-5, with unresolved D. V lost 1 base and J 5 bases, leaving 12 bases between the germline ends. The CDR3 covers 15 residues. Germline values: CDR1 KGHSH, CDR2 LQKENI. CDR3: CASSPLARADQPQHF. CDR3 bases: TGTGCCAGCTCACCACTGGCGAGGGCCGATCAGCCCCAGCATTTT.

J is TRBJ1-1 and V is TRBV27, with D hard to call. The V end lost 8 bases, the J end lost 5 bases, and 18 bases lay between the germline ends. Germline CDR1 MNHEY, CDR2 SMNVEV (reference sequence). CDR3 length: 14 residues. CDR3 sequence: CASARGRGFTEAFF. CDR3 bases: TGTGCCAGCGCCCGGGGTCGAGGGTTTACTGAAGCTTTCTTT.

The sample holds one count of this clone. The J gene is TRBJ2-7, the V gene TRBV10-3; 11 bases agree with TRBD2. V shed 4 bases and J 0 bases; nucleotides not matched to a gene: 2. CDR3 length: 15 residues. Germline V gives CDR1 ENHRY, CDR2 SYGVKD. CDR3 in amino acids: CAISVLAGGSYEQYF. The CDR3 DNA reads as TGTGCCATCAGTGTTCTAGCGGGGGGCTCCTACGAGCAGTACTTC.

The chain couples TRBV9 to TRBJ1-6; 7 bases agree with TRBD1. This CDR3 spans 16 amino acids. The germline V gene encodes CDR1 SGDLS and CDR2 YYNGEE. V shed 3 bases and J 0 bases; nucleotides not matched to a gene: 3. CDR3 in DNA: TGTGCCAGCAGCGAGGGACAGAGCTCCTATAATTCACCCCTCCACTTT. Its protein is CASSEGQSSYNSPLHF. Full variable domain (missing parts from reference TRBV9 and TRBJ1-6): DSGVTQTPKHLITATGQRVTLRCSPRSGDLSVYWYQQSLDQGLQFLIQYYNGEERAKGNILERFSAQQFPDLHSELNLSSLELGDSALYFCASSEGQSSYNSPLHFGNGTRLTVT.

The CDR3 bases are TGTGCCAGCAGTTTAAGGGGACTAGCGGGAGGGCAAACCTTCTCCTACGAGCAGTACTTC. Its translation: CASSLRGLAGGQTFSYEQYF. This sequence joins TRBV28 and TRBJ2-7; 16 bases map to TRBD2. The CDR3 sequence is 20 residues long. Germline lookup yields CDR1 MDHEN and CDR2 SYDVKM. Trimming cost V 2 bases and J 0 bases; bases outside gene matches: 10.

The chain uses TRBV28 and TRBJ1-4; D possibly corresponds to TRBD1 (5 bases). The CDR3 spans 16 residues. The germline V gene encodes CDR1 MDHEN and CDR2 SYDVKM. With 3 bases removed from V and 3 bases from J, the gap between germline ends came to 14 bases. The CDR3 protein is CASSFTGLRANEKLFF. In DNA form, the CDR3 reads TGTGCCAGCAGTTTTACAGGCCTTAGGGCTAATGAAAAACTGTTTTTT.

The J gene is TRBJ2-1, the V gene TRBV7-2; 7 nucleotides line up with TRBD1. The germline V gene encodes CDR1 SGHTA and CDR2 FQGNSA. V dropped 3 bases and J dropped 6; count of bases not matched to a gene: 8. The CDR3 runs 15 residues. In DNA, the CDR3 is TGTGCCAGCAGCTTGGCCGCTGGGACAGTCAATGAGCAGTTCTTC. Protein sequence: CASSLAAGTVNEQFF.

This chain links TRBV3-1 (or the pseudogene TRBV3-2) with TRBJ2-1; D call uncertain. V gave up 1 base and J gave up 5 bases, with 9 bases separating them. Per germline, CDR1 LGHDT and CDR2 YNNKEL (reference sequence). This CDR3 region has 14 residues. The CDR3 sequence: CASSQGVSNNEQFF. CDR3 bases: TGTGCCAGCAGCCAAGGGGTATCTAACAATGAGCAGTTCTTC.

The rearrangement links TRBV6-5 to TRBJ2-7; D perhaps matches TRBD1 (5 bases). The germline V and J ends were trimmed by 4 bases and 0 bases, with 10 bases remaining between them. The CDR3 has 14 amino acids. CDR1 is MNHEY and CDR2 is SVGAGI in the germline V gene. In nucleotides, the CDR3 is TGTGCCAGCAGTTCACCGACAGTCTCCTACGAGCAGTACTTC. This sequence encodes CASSSPTVSYEQYF.

V is TRBV24-1 and J is TRBJ2-5, with TRBD1 as a possible D gene (6 bases). Trimming left V 9 bases short and J 7 bases short, with 17 bases between. The CDR3 is 13 residues long. Germline CDR1 KGHDR, CDR2 SFDVKD. CDR3 amino acids: CATAVTGSGTQYF. The CDR3, as DNA: TGTGCCACCGCGGTGACAGGTTCAGGGACCCAGTACTTC.

DNA of the CDR3: TGCGCCAGCAGCCAAGACGGGAGAGGGGCTAATGAAAAACTGTTTTTT. Its protein is CASSQDGRGANEKLFF. The chain is built from TRBV4-3 and TRBJ1-4; D is perhaps TRBD1 (5 bases). V was clipped by 0 bases and J by 3 bases, with 11 bases between them. Germline values: CDR1 LGHNA, CDR2 YSLEER. The CDR3 length is 16 residues.

The rearrangement links TRBV9 to TRBJ1-1, with 7 nucleotides matching TRBD1. Germline values: CDR1 SGDLS, CDR2 YYNGEE. The CDR3 spans 15 residues. The ends lost 0 bases at V and 5 bases at J; junction bases unmatched: 7. The CDR3 region has the DNA TGTGCCAGCAGCGTAGCGACAGGGTGGGAGACTGAAGCTTTCTTT. It is translated as CASSVATGWETEAFF. The full variable domain, its missing parts supplied by reference TRBV9 and TRBJ1-1, is DSGVTQTPKHLITATGQRVTLRCSPRSGDLSVYWYQQSLDQGLQFLIQYYNGEERAKGNILERFSAQQFPDLHSELNLSSLELGDSALYFCASSVATGWETEAFFGQGTRLTVV.

The rearrangement links TRBV6-2 or TRBV6-3 to TRBJ1-4; 10 bases match TRBD1. With V trimmed by 4 bases and J by 7 bases, 15 bases remained unmatched. In germline, CDR1 is MNHEY, CDR2 SVGEGT. The CDR3 loop spans 18 amino acids. The CDR3 DNA reads TGTGCCAGCAGTTCCTCCACCGGGACAGGGGTCCTGTCTGAAAAACTGTTTTTT. This codes for CASSSSTGTGVLSEKLFF.

This clone was found once. The V gene is TRBV5-4, the J gene TRBJ2-7; 14 nucleotides line up with TRBD2. V shed 2 bases and J 0 bases; nucleotides not matched to a gene: 4. This CDR3 has 17 amino acids. Germline V gives CDR1 SGHNT, CDR2 YYREEE (reference sequence). CDR3 sequence: CASSFGLAGGISYEQYF. CDR3 bases: TGTGCCAGCAGCTTTGGACTAGCGGGAGGAATCTCCTACGAGCAGTACTTC.